What follows are 10 T cell receptor beta chains derived from one specimen sequenced in a study of spatial heterogeneity in lung cancer. Time point of the sample: sample taken at primary tumor resection. Via MiXCR, TCRdb re-called the 5' RACE reads, giving one row per CDR3 protein. The top ten hold 8.5% to 14% of the sample, which has about 48,000 distinct CDR3 sequences, approximately 5% seen once. Here the sequenced sample was PBMCs, taken at surgery. Receptor source: a male donor with early-stage non-small cell lung cancer.

This clonotype was recorded a few times. The chain links TRBV3-1 to TRBJ1-4; D might be TRBD1 (6 bases). Germline CDR1 LGHDT, CDR2 YNNKEL (reference sequence). V was clipped by 4 bases and J by 1 base, with 10 bases between them. This CDR3 region has 15 residues. The CDR3 DNA sequence: TGTGCCAGCAGCCCAACAGGGCGAACTAATGAAAAACTGTTTTTT. Translating gives CASSPTGRTNEKLFF.

This clonotype was detected ten times or more. The CDR3 loop reads CASSLKGDWETQYF. The DNA for the CDR3 is TGCGCCAGCAGTTTGAAGGGGGACTGGGAGACCCAGTACTTC. The rearrangement uses TRBV5-1 and TRBJ2-5; D could derive from TRBD1 or TRBD2 (6 bases each). The CDR3 length is 14 residues. Trimming stripped 5 bases from V and 5 bases from J, with 16 bases between. Germline V gene lookup returns CDR1 SGHRS and CDR2 YFSETQ. Full variable domain (remainder filled in from reference TRBV5-1 and TRBJ2-5): KAGVTQTPRYLIKTRGQQVTLSCSPISGHRSVSWYQQTPGQGLQFLFEYFSETQRNKGNFPGRFSGRQFSNSRSEMNVSTLELGDSALYLCASSLKGDWETQYFGPGTRLLVL.

This clonotype was picked up a small number of times. This chain links TRBV9 with TRBJ1-1; D is uncertain. The CDR3 loop spans 17 amino acids. Germline lookup yields CDR1 SGDLS and CDR2 YYNGEE. V was pared by 2 bases and J by 0 bases, with 17 bases between. The CDR3 region has the DNA TGTGCCAGCAGCGTTGAGCCAGAGAACTGGGTGAACACTGAAGCTTTCTTT. Translating it yields CASSVEPENWVNTEAFF.

This clonotype was counted ten times or more. This rearrangement joins TRBV2 to TRBJ2-1, with D possibly matching TRBD1 (7 bases). Germline CDR1 reads SNHLY; CDR2 reads FYNNEI. There are 14 residues in the CDR3. V gave up 4 bases and J gave up 7 bases, with 14 bases separating them. The CDR3 nucleotides are TGTGCCAGCAGTGGGGACAGAGGGGGGAATGAGCAGTTCTTC. This encodes CASSGDRGGNEQFF.

This clonotype was picked up many times. This chain connects TRBV7-9 to TRBJ2-7; 8 bases line up with TRBD1. The junction had 6 bases not matched to a gene; V was cut back by 4 bases and J by 4 bases. The CDR3 loop spans 14 amino acids. In germline, CDR1 is SEHNR, CDR2 FQNEAQ (reference sequence). CDR3: CASSSDRVGYEQYF. For the CDR3, the DNA is TGTGCCAGCAGCTCGGACAGGGTAGGGTACGAGCAGTACTTC.

This clonotype was seen repeatedly, ten times or more. V gene TRBV20-1 combines with J gene TRBJ1-1; tentatively, D is TRBD1 (5 bases). CDR1 is DFQATT, CDR2 SNEGSKA, per germline (reference sequence). The CDR3 runs 14 residues. The V end lost 5 bases, the J end lost 1 base, and 14 bases lay between the germline ends. The CDR3 nucleotides read TGCAGTGCTCCCCAGGGCCTCGAGAACACTGAAGCTTTCTTT. The encoded protein is CSAPQGLENTEAFF.

This clonotype was seen many times. The V gene is TRBV18, the J gene TRBJ2-7, with a possible D match to TRBD2 (7 bases). CDR3 length: 13 residues. Trimming took 6 bases from V and 3 from J, leaving 12 bases between them. Germline V CDR1 and CDR2: KGHSH, LQKENI. DNA of the CDR3: TGTGCCAGCTCCTCGGGGGGCTTCTACGAGCAGTACTTC. Translating gives CASSSGGFYEQYF.

Many counts were recorded for this clonotype. This chain's CDR3 is CASSLAGVGGETQYF. The CDR3 region has the DNA TGTGCCAGCAGCCTGGCCGGCGTCGGAGGGGAGACCCAGTACTTC. The chain joins TRBV5-6 to TRBJ2-5; weak D call: TRBD2 (6 bases). CDR1 SGHDT and CDR2 YYEEEE come from the germline V gene. The CDR3 runs to 15 residues. The V and J ends lost 4 bases and 5 bases respectively, with 18 bases between them. Variable domain in full (rest from reference TRBV5-6 and TRBJ2-5): DAGVTQSPTHLIKTRGQQVTLRCSPKSGHDTVSWYQQALGQGPQFIFQYYEEEERQRGNFPDRFSGHQFPNYSSELNVNALLLGDSALYLCASSLAGVGGETQYFGPGTRLLVL.

The sample holds many counts of this clonotype. The genes are TRBV7-2 and TRBJ2-3; no clear D. CDR1 is SGHTA and CDR2 is FQGNSA in the germline V gene. The CDR3 is 13 amino acids. Trimming pared 0 bases from V and 5 bases from J, leaving 6 bases between. The CDR3 loop is CASSLAAVDTQYF. CDR3 DNA: TGTGCCAGCAGCTTAGCGGCCGTAGATACGCAGTATTTT. Drawing the rest from reference TRBV7-2 and TRBJ2-3, the complete variable domain is GAGVSQSPSNKVTEKGKDVELRCDPISGHTALYWYRQSLGQGLEFLIYFQGNSAPDKSGLPSDRFSAERTGGSVSTLTIQRTQQEDSAVYLCASSLAAVDTQYFGPGTRLTVL.

This clonotype came up many times. This sequence joins TRBV28 and TRBJ1-1; D might be TRBD1 (5 bases). Germline lookup yields CDR1 MDHEN and CDR2 SYDVKM. There are 17 residues in the CDR3. The V gene lost 7 bases and the J gene lost 1 base, with 22 bases spanning the gap. This chain's CDR3 is CASTAGRGNYGNTEAFF. The CDR3 nucleotides are TGTGCCAGCACCGCTGGGCGGGGGAACTACGGGAACACTGAAGCTTTCTTT.